Shown below are 6 T cell receptor beta chains from a single sample sequenced in a study of cytomegalovirus exposure and HLA in healthy donors (dated by TCRdb to the late 2010s). Receptors were amplified or captured by the immunoSEQ multiplex PCR assay. For the multiplex PCR, a mixture combining 60 forward primers for TCR Vbeta segments and 13 reverse primers for TCR Jbeta segments was used. The immuneACCESS repertoire file appears here via TCRdb, limited to in-frame rearrangements. These files lack a portion of the clones; in checked studies, under half of the deficit traces to unresolved V genes, and the cause of the others is not known. In all, the sample holds 140,000 to 150,000 clones, and around 80% of those were seen once. The ten largest clones represent under 3.5% of the sample. Sequencing was done on a sample of PBMCs. The receptors shown here come from a woman aged 25-40 years in good health and CMV-seronegative.

The chain links TRBV2 to TRBJ1-6; the match to TRBD1 covers 7 bases. V shed 6 bases, J shed 7 bases, and the junction held 6 bases outside the gene matches. Germline V gene lookup returns CDR1 SNHLY and CDR2 FYNNEI. CDR3 length equals 14 residues. The CDR3 DNA reads TGTGCCAGCAGGGCCTTGACAGGGAATTCACCCCTCCACTTT. Translating gives CASRALTGNSPLHF.

The chain employs TRBV10-3 and TRBJ1-2; no clear D. This CDR3 has 14 amino acids. Germline values: CDR1 ENHRY, CDR2 SYGVKD. V was pared by 2 bases and J by 7 bases, with 14 bases between. The CDR3 DNA is TGTGCCATCAGTGAGGTCGACATCAGTGGTGGCTACACCTTC. This sequence encodes CAISEVDISGGYTF.

This clone appeared a few times. The J gene is TRBJ1-5, the V gene TRBV4-2; D remains ambiguous. The CDR3 contains 16 residues. With 0 bases removed from V and 7 bases from J, the gap between germline ends came to 16 bases. Germline CDR1 is LGHNA and CDR2 is YNFKEQ. Here the CDR3 DNA reads TGTGCCAGCAGCCAAGAATGGCACGGAGGCGTCCAGCCCCAGCATTTT. Translated, it gives CASSQEWHGGVQPQHF.

This clone came up once. The chain links TRBV7-9 to TRBJ1-2, with D perhaps matching TRBD1 (6 bases). The length of the CDR3 is 13 residues. V was clipped by 3 bases and J by 7 bases, with 12 bases between them. Germline V gene sequence: CDR1 SEHNR, CDR2 FQNEAQ (reference sequence). As DNA, the CDR3 is TGTGCCAGCAGCTTGAGCAGGGGCGGTGGCTACACCTTC. It translates to CASSLSRGGGYTF. The full variable domain, completed using reference TRBV7-9 and TRBJ1-2, is DTGVSQNPRHKITKRGQNVTFRCDPISEHNRLYWYRQTLGQGPEFLTYFQNEAQLEKSRLLSDRFSAERPKGSFSTLEIQRTEQGDSAMYLCASSLSRGGGYTFGSGTRLTVV.

The V call is TRBV28, the J call TRBJ2-1, with a weak D call TRBD2 (6 bases). Trimming pared 3 bases from V and 11 bases from J, leaving 17 bases between. The germline V gene encodes CDR1 MDHEN and CDR2 SYDVKM. This CDR3 region has 14 residues. In DNA form, the CDR3 reads TGTGCCAGCAGTTTTCCGGGGGACCTCACCAAGCAGTTCTTC. Protein sequence: CASSFPGDLTKQFF.

The count of this clone is one. The rearrangement uses TRBV4-1 and TRBJ2-3; 7 bases fit TRBD2. J was trimmed by 11 bases and V by 0 bases; bases with no gene match: 2. The CDR3 totals 12 residues. In germline, CDR1 is MGHRA, CDR2 YSYEKL. CDR3 DNA: TGCGCCAGCAGCCAAGATCGGGGGGTGCAGTATTTT. Translation: CASSQDRGVQYF.